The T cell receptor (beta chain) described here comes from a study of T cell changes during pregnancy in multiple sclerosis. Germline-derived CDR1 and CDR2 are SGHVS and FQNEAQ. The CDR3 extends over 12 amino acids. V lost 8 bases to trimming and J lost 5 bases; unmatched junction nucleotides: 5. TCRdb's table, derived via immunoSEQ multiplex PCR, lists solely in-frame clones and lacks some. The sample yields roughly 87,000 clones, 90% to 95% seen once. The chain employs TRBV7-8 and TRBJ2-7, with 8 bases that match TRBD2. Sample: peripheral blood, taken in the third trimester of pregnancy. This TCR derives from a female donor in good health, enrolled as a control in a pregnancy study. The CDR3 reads CASSREGHEQYF. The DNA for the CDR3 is TGTGCCAGCTCCCGGGAGGGTCACGAGCAGTACTTC.